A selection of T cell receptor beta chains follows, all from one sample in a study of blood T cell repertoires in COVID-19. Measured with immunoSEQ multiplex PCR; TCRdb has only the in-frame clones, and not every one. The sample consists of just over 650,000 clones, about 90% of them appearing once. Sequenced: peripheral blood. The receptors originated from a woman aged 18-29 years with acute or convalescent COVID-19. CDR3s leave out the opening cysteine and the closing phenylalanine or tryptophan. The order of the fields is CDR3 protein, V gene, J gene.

ASSQGSGGVYEQY,TRBV3-1/TRBV3-2,TRBJ2-7
ASSQERASGQETQY,TRBV3-1/TRBV3-2,TRBJ2-5
ASSFHLAGGQSTDTQY,TRBV4-1,TRBJ2-3
ASRNREIPLH,TRBV6-5,TRBJ1-6
ASSLGSRAYEQY,TRBV7-2,TRBJ2-7
ASSWSPTAEQY,TRBV11-3,TRBJ2-7
ASSLIWGLVQF,TRBV12-3/TRBV12-4,TRBJ2-1
SVSDLSSNQPQH,TRBV29-1,TRBJ1-5
ASSQSFGGAHNEQF,TRBV4-3,TRBJ2-1
ASSLSRTGENQPQH,TRBV19,TRBJ1-5
ASTPGLVRHEQF,TRBV3-1/TRBV3-2,TRBJ2-1
SVGDRGGYGYT,TRBV29-1,TRBJ1-2
ASSLTGRYEQY,TRBV5-1,TRBJ2-7
ASSLPGTGVYNEQF,TRBV27,TRBJ2-1
ASSIRTVGQPQH,TRBV19,TRBJ1-5
ASSQEPGEGNTIY,TRBV4-2,TRBJ1-3
ASSQLGGEAF,TRBV3-1/TRBV3-2,TRBJ1-1
ASSGGTPNTEAF,TRBV9,TRBJ1-1
ASSPQVLSSYEQY,TRBV25-1,TRBJ2-7
ASSPTRGDRGLYGYT,TRBV4-2,TRBJ1-2
ASSLGGAYNEQF,TRBV5-6,TRBJ2-1
ASSQTQRKGAGSYDYEQY,TRBV3-1/TRBV3-2,TRBJ2-7
ASSGVLAGTDTQY,TRBV2,TRBJ2-3
ASSLGDSLEAF,TRBV12-3/TRBV12-4,TRBJ1-1
ASSSSPYQPQH,TRBV27,TRBJ1-5
ASSPRGPGIYGYT,TRBV14,TRBJ1-2
ASSFRVHT,TRBV7-2,TRBJ1-2
ASSFRQNTEAF,TRBV12-3/TRBV12-4,TRBJ1-1
ASQNRDRRSGANVLT,TRBV4-1,TRBJ2-6
ATSDGGQGWGYT,TRBV24-1,TRBJ1-2
ASSTPGLKATDTQY,TRBV6-6,TRBJ2-3
ASSPGQGSGAF,TRBV9,TRBJ1-1
ASSPPEGTGNYEQY,TRBV18,TRBJ2-7
ATPGDSTEAF,TRBV12-3/TRBV12-4,TRBJ1-1
ASSLRSGQGGNSPLH,TRBV7-6,TRBJ1-6
ASSIDSSTLRRYYGYT,TRBV19,TRBJ1-2
ASSQGAGTGGKQPQH,TRBV4-1,TRBJ1-5
ASSLRQGSYEQY,TRBV5-1,TRBJ2-7
TGIQGRFEKLF,TRBV29-1,TRBJ1-4
ASALGGGTEAF,TRBV10-2,TRBJ1-1
ASSPPLDGDRGQYYGYT,TRBV18,TRBJ1-2
ASSTISTDTQY,TRBV9,TRBJ2-3
ASSSGQGNNEQF,TRBV7-8,TRBJ2-1
ASSPQGSSTGELF,TRBV3-1/TRBV3-2,TRBJ2-2